Shown below are 7 T cell receptor beta chains from a single sample sequenced in a study of blood T cells in healthy people across ages. The authors ran a second PCR of roughly 7 to 11 cycles using a sample-barcoded 5' primer and a J-beta primer mix. MiXCR, applied by TCRdb to the 5' RACE reads, yields one record per CDR3 protein. The repertoire has 1.5 million to 2 million distinct CDR3 sequences, roughly 43% of them found once; the top ten carry under 25%. The sample was blood. These receptors were collected from a human donor in good health.

This chain uses TRBV5-1 with TRBJ2-7; tentative D call: TRBD1 (7 bases). The CDR3 is 16 residues long. In germline, CDR1 is SGHRS, CDR2 YFSETQ. V lost 0 bases and J 2 bases, leaving 15 bases between the germline ends. CDR3 in DNA: TGCGCCAGCAGCTTGGGGGACTCCGGGACAGCCTACGAGCAGTACTTC. It translates to CASSLGDSGTAYEQYF.

The chain couples TRBV12-3 or TRBV12-4 to TRBJ2-5; D call uncertain. There are 13 residues in the CDR3. The V and J ends lost 5 bases and 5 bases respectively, with 12 bases between them. DNA of the CDR3: TGTGCCAGCAGTCTCCGGCACAAGGAGACCCAGTACTTC. Amino acids: CASSLRHKETQYF.

This clonotype was found a few times. This chain links TRBV20-1 with TRBJ2-5; D might be TRBD1 (6 bases). From germline, CDR1 is DFQATT and CDR2 SNEGSKA (reference sequence). The CDR3 runs 14 residues. V was trimmed by 0 bases and J by 2 bases, leaving 10 bases between them. CDR3 amino acids: CSARDRTVQETQYF. The DNA for the CDR3 is TGCAGTGCTAGAGATCGGACAGTTCAAGAGACCCAGTACTTC.

V is TRBV28 and J is TRBJ2-3; 9 nucleotides agree with TRBD2. J gave up 3 bases and V 7 bases, and 11 bases lay outside the gene matches. CDR1 is MDHEN, CDR2 SYDVKM, per germline. The CDR3 loop spans 16 amino acids. The CDR3 region is CASTLSGGGATDTQYF. CDR3 bases: TGTGCCAGCACCCTTTCGGGCGGGGGGGCAACAGATACGCAGTATTTT.

Written as DNA, the CDR3 is TGTGCCAGCAGCCATCAGGGAAGGACTGAAGCTTTCTTT. Translated, it gives CASSHQGRTEAFF. The rearrangement joins TRBV14 to TRBJ1-1; weak D call: TRBD1 (5 bases). Germline lookup yields CDR1 SGHDN and CDR2 FVKESK. This CDR3 has 13 amino acids. V gave up 3 bases and J gave up 5 bases, with 10 bases separating them.

This clonotype showed up just once. The gene calls are TRBV9 and TRBJ2-1; 8 nucleotides line up with TRBD2. The CDR3 sequence is 15 residues long. The germline V gene encodes CDR1 SGDLS and CDR2 YYNGEE. Germline trimming cut 0 bases from V and 3 bases from J; bases unmatched to any gene: 2. The CDR3 protein is CASSVELADYNEQFF. DNA of the CDR3: TGTGCCAGCAGCGTAGAACTAGCGGACTACAATGAGCAGTTCTTC.

There are a few counts of this clonotype. The junction differs from germline at one of its ends, possibly a read error. The chain uses TRBV29-1 and TRBJ2-1, with D perhaps given as TRBD1 or TRBD2 (5 bases each). CDR1 is SQVTM and CDR2 is ANQGSEA in the germline V gene. CDR3 size: 13 residues. The DNA for the CDR3 is TGCAGCGTCGCGAGGGGAGACTACAATGAGCGGTTCTTC. Its protein is CSVARGDYNERFF.